This T cell receptor beta chain was retrieved from a study of cytomegalovirus exposure and HLA in healthy donors (dated by TCRdb to about 2017). Concerning the study at large: According to an earlier analysis of a few hundred of the donors, about 179 million T cells yielded 90 million to 130 million unique TCR beta sequences and about 300 Gb of sequence data. A later genetic analysis used genome-wide SNP genotypes for about 65% of the 666 donors, treating that subset as a discovery cohort. The genetic ancestry cluster associated with self-reported Caucasian donors included about 84% of the approximately 430 genotyped donors. High-throughput TCR immunosequencing, statistical association of individual TCRs with disease status, and machine learning were combined to predict cytomegalovirus infection status. The aim of the study was to test whether cataloging public T cell receptors could identify signatures of past pathogen exposure. All discovery cohort repertoires had been generated using a single sequencing platform. To decide whether each TCR beta V gene segment behaved as functional or pseudogenic, an earlier analysis of approximately 620 of the donors relied on high-throughput TCR beta sequencing. HLA typing included class I and class II loci at four-digit resolution. Rather than drawing on any new phenotypic data, the later analysis identified candidate immune exposures from TCR beta sequences and the way those sequences occurred across donors. A later analysis re-examined previously published TCR beta repertoires from roughly 720 donors and added high-resolution HLA genotyping to investigate patterns of TCR occurrence. Because of strong linkage in the cohort, roughly five DR-DQ haplotypes were treated as single units for association and clustering. The study used immunosequencing to profile the T cell repertoires of hundreds of subjects and linked those repertoires to cytomegalovirus serostatus. A separate validation cohort of approximately 130 different subjects was used in addition to the 666-subject first cohort. Donor age, sex, ethnicity and CMV serostatus were compiled alongside the repertoire data. An early release covering about 600 HLA-typed donors comprised approximately 300 gigabases of sequencing data and some 79 million unique TCR sequences. Among 350 to 400 genotyped donors of the cohort, an average of roughly 240,000 unique TCR beta nucleotide sequences were sequenced per donor, about a sixth of them non-productive. The number of donors typed differed by locus, with about 629-640 for A, B, C, DRB1 and DQB1, more than 500 for DQA1, approximately 570 for DPA1, and some 440 for DPB1. The study at large found these results: Linkage disequilibrium might explain the correlated functional status among segregating V segments, but an unknown experimental factor could not be excluded. In a later genetic analysis, fewer N-insertions in productive TCRs were reported among donors in an Asian-associated ancestry cluster than the roughly 670-donor mean. In a later analysis, HLA-associated TCR beta chains were found to be more clonally expanded and to have lower generation probabilities than equally common non-associated chains. Some IMGT-functional V segments, including TRBV6-2 and TRBV6-3, could not be told apart with the 87-base-pair reads, so those segments were excluded. A further reported finding was that TCR beta sequences accurately predicted the HLA-A and HLA-B alleles for most subjects in the first cohort. Because some donors lacked HLA typing at each locus, the association tests relied only on the typed subset. In vitro tests confirmed that a few of the cytomegalovirus-associated TCR beta chains recognize cytomegalovirus antigens. In both the original and validation cohorts, the classifier was reported to diagnose cytomegalovirus status with high specificity and sensitivity. The study listed 164 TCR beta chains as associated with cytomegalovirus. The earlier analysis of about 600 of the donors excluded some 16 rarely observed V segments, including chromosome 9 orphons, because counts were too low. V-gene and J-gene trimming of TCR beta chains was associated with a missense DCLRE1C variant in a later genetic analysis, and the association was replicated in an independent cohort. The only immune exposure information available for the cohort was CMV serostatus. Sequencing depth was assumed to be roughly uniform across donors in the presence/absence analyses, though that assumption may not hold. Assigning TCR associations to individual alleles was difficult when HLA alleles, especially DR and DQ, strongly co-occurred. Most TCR sequences were observed very rarely across donors, whereas some public TCRs were present in many individuals. According to a later analysis, most CMV-associated TCR beta chains appeared to be HLA-restricted, and the HLA associations seemed to be driven largely by CMV exposure. It was suggested by the authors that the approach could potentially be generalized to other disease states and immunological phenotypes. The sequencing pipeline was judged likely to have produced a cluster of highly shared sequence variants as a technical artifact. In this cohort, only TCR beta chains were sequenced, and detectable features were limited by the absence of alpha or paired-chain data. In a later analysis, some 17,000 TCR beta sequences were associated with specific HLA alleles at a false discovery rate of 0.05. According to a later analysis, TCR association rates differed among HLA loci, with DRB1 alleles showing the most associated TCRs and HLA-C alleles showing the fewest. In a later analysis, several top co-occurrence clusters were reported to appear linked to parvovirus B19, influenza, CMV and Epstein-Barr virus. In an earlier analysis of a few hundred of the donors, most TCR beta V segments were observed in productive rearrangements about 87% or about 30% of the time, broadly matching IMGT annotations.

From V the trimming removes 5 bases and from J it removes 1 base, while the gene matches leave 8 bases of the junction unaccounted for. The cysteine opens and the phenylalanine closes a CDR3 of 15 amino acids. Solely the CDR3 DNA is kept, with 45 bases framed from the first base. Based on the germline V gene, the CDR1 and CDR2 sequences are SQVTM and ANQGSEA. Library preparation employed the immunoSEQ multiplex PCR assay. The multiplex PCR relied on a mix of 60 forward primers for TCR Vbeta segments and 13 reverse primers for TCR Jbeta segments. A multiplex PCR assay on genomic DNA amplified the CDR3 region of rearranged TCR beta genes. On the Illumina HiSeq System, the amplified TCR beta libraries were sequenced as 87-base-pair reads. The paper's processing steps were these. In a later analysis, about 80 million unique TCR beta chains were counted across the roughly 610 repertoires, and approximately 9.9 million of these chains were shared by at least two donors. A nearest-neighbor algorithm error-corrected the raw reads and collapsed the reads into unique sequences, merging closely related sequences to remove PCR and sequencing errors. Alignment of CDR3 sequences to IMGT reference sequences was used to assign V, D and J gene segments. For a sequence to be retained, a match of at least six nucleotides to both a V gene segment and a J gene segment was required. A rearrangement was called productive if the CDR3 had no stop codons and remained in frame with V and J, and every other rearrangement was called non-productive. Following IMGT convention, CDR3 was defined as the stretch from the second conserved V-encoded cysteine up to the conserved J-encoded phenylalanine. Sequences without an unambiguous match to a single V gene segment were excluded from the earlier analysis of about 640 of the donors. In an earlier analysis of roughly 500 of the donors, V segments were called functional above 56.7% productive rearrangements and were called segregating when the between-donor standard deviation exceeded 5%. A statistical classification framework was developed to diagnose cytomegalovirus status using the catalog of TCR beta chain sequences. A later analysis assigned V and J genes by comparing TCR nucleotide sequences with IMGT/GENE-DB human TR gene sequences. Using the TCRdist pipeline, a later analysis assigned CDR3 sequences along with most-parsimonious VDJ recombination scenarios. In a later analysis, every TCR beta chain was defined by the combination of its CDR3 amino acid sequence and its V-gene family, and reads without a unique V-gene family were dropped. To address suspected cross-contamination and a sequencing artifact, a later analysis removed some 620 highly shared, low-generation-probability nucleotide sequences. For each public chain, a later analysis derived a clonal expansion index from normalized ranks of inferred template counts within each repertoire. A later analysis computed generation probabilities with a VDJ recombination model fitted to out-of-frame rearrangements, and checked the results against IGoR. A later analysis scored TCR-TCR, TCR-HLA and TCR-CMV co-occurrence with hypergeometric tests, applying a repertoire-size bias correction to TCR pairs. False discovery rates were estimated in a later analysis by permuting HLA or CMV assignments 20 times. In a later analysis, co-occurring TCRs were grouped using DBSCAN, and TCRdist sequence similarity was added for clustering within HLA-allele-positive subsets. Repertoires with fewer than 30,000 or more than 120,000 public chains were left out of co-occurrence clustering, as were several repertoires with anomalous nucleotide sharing. TCRdb holds this immuneACCESS table with in-frame rearrangements only. Some clones are missing; in checked studies, unresolved V genes explain under half, and the rest has no known cause. Clone size and the V and J calls come from that table; the DNA yielded D and trimming. The sample table lists more than 85,000 clones, around three quarters of them with a count of one. The biggest ten clones account for around 3% of the sample.

In total, approximately 690 healthy bone marrow donors made up the cohort. At the time of sampling, every cohort member was nominally healthy, though immune exposures that went unrecorded were likely present. The donor was CMV seropositive and was included in the group of 270 or so seropositive cohort members. A peripheral blood sample was provided by each donor, and peripheral blood mononuclear cells were used for TCR beta sequencing. The Qiagen DNeasy Blood Extraction Kit was used to extract genomic DNA from the blood cell samples. To note about this clone: Its antigen is not yet known. Per-nucleotide qualities are absent, and no much larger clonotype sits a single base away.

The receptor comes from a male donor in good health and CMV-seropositive. This receptor chain uses TRBV29-1 and TRBJ2-3; 8 nucleotides in the junction match TRBD2. Sequencing was done on a sample of PBMCs. The sequenced DNA is TGCAGCGTTCTCCGAGGAGCGGGGGGCACAGATACGCAGTATTTT. This gives the protein CSVLRGAGGTDTQYF.